The 25 T cell receptor beta chains below all came from one sample that was sequenced in a study of T cell responses to AZD1222 COVID-19 vaccine. Here immunoSEQ multiplex PCR was the method, and the copy in TCRdb shows in-frame clones only, minus some. The profile shows some 47,000 clones, about nine tenths of them singletons. Sequenced material: peripheral blood, taken 28 days after the second AZD1222 dose. The receptors derive from an adult who received the AZD1222 COVID-19 vaccine.

The J gene is TRBJ1-5, the V gene TRBV4-1; TRBD1 matches at 7 bases. Germline lookup yields CDR1 MGHRA and CDR2 YSYEKL. The V segment lost 5 bases and the J segment 3 bases; nucleotides outside the gene matches: 7. The CDR3 has 15 amino acids. The CDR3 reads CASSYQDRTNQPQHF. The CDR3 bases are TGCGCCAGCAGCTACCAGGACAGGACCAATCAGCCCCAGCATTTT.

The CDR3, as DNA: TGTGCCAGCAGGATCGACAGCTATGGCTACACCTTC. Its translation: CASRIDSYGYTF. This rearrangement joins TRBV6-5 to TRBJ1-2; perhaps TRBD1 as D (5 bases). V was trimmed by 6 bases and J by 4 bases, leaving 9 bases between them. The CDR3 is 12 amino acids. The germline V gene encodes CDR1 MNHEY and CDR2 SVGAGI.

The rearrangement uses TRBV6-6 and TRBJ1-2; D is perhaps TRBD1 (6 bases). Germline CDR1 is MNHNY and CDR2 is SVGAGI (reference sequence). The CDR3 has 14 residues. Trimming left V 5 bases short and J 3 bases short, with 13 bases between. In DNA, the CDR3 is TGTGCCAGCAGTCTCCGGGGGCTCGACTATGGCTACACCTTC. Its protein is CASSLRGLDYGYTF.

The CDR3 sequence is CASSVGGRGSFNEQFF. CDR3 nucleotides: TGTGCCAGCAGCGTAGGTGGCAGGGGGAGTTTCAATGAGCAGTTCTTC. The chain recombines TRBV9 with TRBJ2-1; 7 positions match TRBD1. CDR1 and CDR2 from the germline V gene are SGDLS and YYNGEE. Trimming at V came to 0 bases and at J to 6 bases, leaving 9 bases not matched to a gene. The CDR3 has 16 amino acids. The full variable domain, with the rest looked up from reference TRBV9 and TRBJ2-1, is DSGVTQTPKHLITATGQRVTLRCSPRSGDLSVYWYQQSLDQGLQFLIQYYNGEERAKGNILERFSAQQFPDLHSELNLSSLELGDSALYFCASSVGGRGSFNEQFFGPGTRLTVL.

The rearrangement uses TRBV27 and TRBJ2-1, with TRBD2 as a possible D gene (6 bases). CDR3 length: 15 residues. Trimming cost V 4 bases and J 0 bases, with 10 bases left between them. In germline, CDR1 is MNHEY, CDR2 SMNVEV (reference sequence). In DNA form, the CDR3 reads TGTGCCAGCAGTTCTCCGGGACTCTCCTACAATGAGCAGTTCTTC. Translation gives CASSSPGLSYNEQFF.

This CDR3 reads CASIRGTDTDTQYF. As DNA, the CDR3 is TGTGCCAGCATTAGGGGAACAGACACAGATACGCAGTATTTT. The chain recombines TRBV5-5 with TRBJ2-3, with D perhaps TRBD1 (5 bases). V was trimmed by 6 bases and J by 2 bases, leaving 13 bases between them. CDR3 length: 14 amino acids. Germline-derived CDR1 and CDR2 are SGHKS and YYEKEE (reference sequence).

V is TRBV5-1 and J is TRBJ2-2; the D gene is possibly TRBD2 (5 bases). This CDR3 has 14 amino acids. V lost 0 bases, J lost 5 bases, and 8 bases lay in between. CDR1 is SGHRS, CDR2 YFSETQ, per germline. CDR3 DNA sequence: TGCGCCAGCAGCTTGGAGCTAGCAACCGGGGAGCTGTTTTTT. Protein sequence: CASSLELATGELFF.

The chain uses TRBV5-6 and TRBJ2-7; D gene ambiguous. Between the trimmed V and J ends, which lost 1 base and 0 bases, there was a span of 8 bases. The CDR3 contains 14 residues. Germline loops: CDR1 SGHDT, CDR2 YYEEEE. CDR3 loop: CASSLISSSYEQYF. Written as DNA, the CDR3 is TGTGCCAGCAGCTTGATCTCGAGCTCCTACGAGCAGTACTTC.

V usage is TRBV28 and J usage is TRBJ2-7; 9 nucleotides line up with TRBD2. Germline CDR1 is MDHEN and CDR2 is SYDVKM. This CDR3 is 15 amino acids long. Trimming at V came to 3 bases and at J to 6 bases, leaving 9 bases not matched to a gene. The DNA for the CDR3 is TGTGCCAGCAGTTTGGCGGGAGGGCCGGGAAGCGAGCAGTACTTC. Protein product: CASSLAGGPGSEQYF.

This sequence joins TRBV2 and TRBJ2-5, with 11 positions matching TRBD2. The trim removed 6 bases at V and 2 bases at J, leaving 5 bases unmatched. This CDR3 has 15 amino acids. The V gene's germline CDR1 is SNHLY and CDR2 FYNNEI. DNA of the CDR3: TGTGCCAGCAGGAGAACTAGCGGGGGTCAAGAGACCCAGTACTTC. It translates to CASRRTSGGQETQYF.

This chain uses TRBV28 with TRBJ1-2; 7 bases are shared with TRBD1. The CDR3 contains 13 residues. The germline V gene has CDR1 MDHEN and CDR2 SYDVKM. V was pared by 6 bases and J by 6 bases, with 7 bases of the junction left unmatched. As DNA, the CDR3 is TGTGCCAGCAGCCAGGGACAGTACGATGGCTACACCTTC. This codes for CASSQGQYDGYTF.

The chain links TRBV6-4 to TRBJ2-1; 8 positions match TRBD2. The V and J ends lost 5 bases and 1 base, in that order; junction bases with no gene match: 4. The CDR3 length is 15 residues. From germline, CDR1 is MRHNA and CDR2 SNTAGT. The CDR3 protein is CASSRSGTSYNEQFF. The CDR3 region has the DNA TGTGCCAGCAGTCGTAGCGGGACGTCCTACAATGAGCAGTTCTTC.

This clone was seen just once. The rearrangement links TRBV5-4 to TRBJ2-7; the D gene is possibly TRBD1 (5 bases). The germline gives CDR1 SGHNT, CDR2 YYREEE (reference sequence). V shed 4 bases and J shed 5 bases, with 16 bases lying between them. The CDR3 is 14 amino acids. CDR3 sequence: CASSRETVVDEQYF. The CDR3 nucleotides are TGTGCCAGCAGCCGCGAGACAGTGGTAGACGAGCAGTACTTC. The variable domain in full, completed from reference TRBV5-4 and TRBJ2-7, reads ETGVTQSPTHLIKTRGQQVTLRCSSQSGHNTVSWYQQALGQGPQFIFQYYREEENGRGNFPPRFSGLQFPNYSSELNVNALELDDSALYLCASSRETVVDEQYFGPGTRLTVT.

The V gene is TRBV30, the J gene TRBJ2-7; D gene ambiguous. Germline assignment: CDR1 GTSNPN and CDR2 SVGIG (reference sequence). This CDR3 contains 13 residues. V dropped 0 bases and J dropped 3 bases, with 9 bases sitting between them. The CDR3 protein is CAWSVSLYYEQYF. In DNA form, the CDR3 reads TGTGCCTGGAGTGTGTCGCTTTACTACGAGCAGTACTTC.

This chain joins TRBV19 and TRBJ2-1; TRBD2 agrees at 8 bases. This CDR3 region has 15 residues. The trim removed 7 bases at V and 0 bases at J, leaving 5 bases unmatched. Germline V gene data show CDR1 as LNHDA and CDR2 as SQIVND (reference sequence). CDR3 bases: TGTGCCAGTACTCCTGGACTAGCCTCCTACAATGAGCAGTTCTTC. Its protein is CASTPGLASYNEQFF.

This chain connects TRBV12-3 or TRBV12-4 to TRBJ2-1; D perhaps matches TRBD2 (5 bases). The CDR3 consists of 11 residues. Trimming shortened V by 5 bases and J by 10 bases, and 9 bases separated the two germline ends. DNA for the CDR3: TGTGCCAGCAGTCTTCGAGGGGAGCAGTTCTTC. Translated, it gives CASSLRGEQFF.

This chain joins TRBV29-1 and TRBJ1-4; a weak D match, TRBD1 (6 bases). CDR3 length: 13 amino acids. V shed 4 bases and J shed 3 bases, with 9 bases lying between them. Per germline, CDR1 SQVTM and CDR2 ANQGSEA. DNA for the CDR3: TGCAGCGTTGGGACAGCAGCTAATGAAAAACTGTTTTTT. Amino acids: CSVGTAANEKLFF.

This clone showed up just once. The chain couples TRBV28 to TRBJ2-1; no definite D call. V lost 8 bases to trimming and J lost 0 bases, with 11 bases between them. This CDR3 has 14 amino acids. In germline, CDR1 is MDHEN, CDR2 SYDVKM. As DNA, the CDR3 is TGTGCCAGCTCGGTGTTGGGCTCCTACAATGAGCAGTTCTTC. Amino acid sequence: CASSVLGSYNEQFF.

The chain uses TRBV9 and TRBJ1-4; D is perhaps TRBD1 (6 bases). The germline gives CDR1 SGDLS, CDR2 YYNGEE. This CDR3 contains 16 residues. V was trimmed by 0 bases and J by 8 bases, leaving 17 bases between them. The CDR3 sequence: CASSVGPGGFGEKLFF. CDR3 DNA: TGTGCCAGCAGCGTAGGTCCCGGGGGCTTCGGGGAAAAACTGTTTTTT.

V is TRBV5-1 and J is TRBJ2-7; D uncertain. V was trimmed by 3 bases and J by 7 bases, leaving 14 bases between them. Germline V CDR1 and CDR2: SGHRS, YFSETQ. CDR3 length: 13 amino acids. This CDR3 is CASSSHTMGEQYF. The CDR3, as DNA: TGCGCCAGCAGCTCACATACTATGGGGGAGCAGTACTTC.

This chain uses TRBV24-1 with TRBJ2-1, with 8 bases identical to TRBD2. The CDR3 consists of 19 residues. Germline trimming cut 3 bases from V and 0 bases from J; bases unmatched to any gene: 12. Germline CDR1 is KGHDR and CDR2 is SFDVKD. Written as DNA, the CDR3 is TGTGCCACCAGTGATCCCCGGGGGGGCGGAATGAGCTCCTACAATGAGCAGTTCTTC. Translation: CATSDPRGGGMSSYNEQFF.

The chain couples TRBV19 to TRBJ1-2, with 7 bases lining up with TRBD1. The CDR3 is made up of 15 amino acids. CDR1 is LNHDA, CDR2 SQIVND, per germline (reference sequence). J lost 2 bases, V lost 5 bases, and 8 bases had no gene match. CDR3 nucleotides: TGTGCCAGTAGTGTCCAGACAGGGACCAACTATGGCTACACCTTC. It yields the protein CASSVQTGTNYGYTF.

The CDR3 bases are TGTGCCAGCAGTTTAGGGTCTAACTATGGCTACACCTTC. This encodes CASSLGSNYGYTF. The V and J genes are TRBV27 and TRBJ1-2, with D unclear. The CDR3 runs to 13 residues. Germline CDR1 MNHEY, CDR2 SMNVEV (reference sequence). Deletions cut 2 bases from V and 0 bases from J, with 4 bases between.

The rearrangement links TRBV27 to TRBJ1-5; D not certain. CDR3 size: 15 residues. Per germline, CDR1 MNHEY and CDR2 SMNVEV (reference sequence). V was clipped by 6 bases and J by 0 bases, with 12 bases between them. This CDR3 is CASRKETHSNQPQHF. CDR3 coding DNA: TGTGCCAGCAGAAAGGAGACCCATAGCAATCAGCCCCAGCATTTT.

V is TRBV7-3 and J is TRBJ1-1; D unresolved. The CDR3 length is 13 residues. V lost 5 bases to trimming and J lost 0 bases, with 7 bases between them. From germline, CDR1 is SGHTA and CDR2 FQGTGA. DNA for the CDR3: TGTGCCAGCAGCCTACAGATGAACACTGAAGCTTTCTTT. It is translated as CASSLQMNTEAFF.